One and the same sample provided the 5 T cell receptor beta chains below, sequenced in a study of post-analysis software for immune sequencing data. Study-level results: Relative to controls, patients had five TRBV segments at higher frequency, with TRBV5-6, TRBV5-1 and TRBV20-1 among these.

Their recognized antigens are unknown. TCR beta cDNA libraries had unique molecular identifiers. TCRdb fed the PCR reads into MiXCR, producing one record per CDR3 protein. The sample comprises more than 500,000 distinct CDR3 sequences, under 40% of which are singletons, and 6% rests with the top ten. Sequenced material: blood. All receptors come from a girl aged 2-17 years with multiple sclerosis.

The CDR3 bases are TGCGCCAGCAGTGAAGCGGTGCTGAACACTGAAGCTTTCTTT. Protein product: CASSEAVLNTEAFF. The rearrangement links TRBV10-2 to TRBJ1-1; no clear D. Germline CDR1 reads WSHSY; CDR2 reads SAAADI. Trimming removed 3 bases at V and 0 bases at J, with 8 bases between. CDR3 length: 14 residues.

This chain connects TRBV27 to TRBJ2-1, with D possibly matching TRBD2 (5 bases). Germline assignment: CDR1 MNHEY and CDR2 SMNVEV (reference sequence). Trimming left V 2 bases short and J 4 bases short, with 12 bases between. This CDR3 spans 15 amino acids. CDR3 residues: CASSLRRAAYNEQFF. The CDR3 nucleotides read TGTGCCAGCAGTTTAAGGCGGGCAGCGTACAATGAGCAGTTCTTC.

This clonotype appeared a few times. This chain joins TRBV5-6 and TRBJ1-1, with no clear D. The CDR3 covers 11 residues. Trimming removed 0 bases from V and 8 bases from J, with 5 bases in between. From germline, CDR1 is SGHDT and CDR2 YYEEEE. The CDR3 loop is CASSLGVEAFF. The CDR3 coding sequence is TGTGCCAGCAGCTTGGGCGTCGAAGCTTTCTTT.

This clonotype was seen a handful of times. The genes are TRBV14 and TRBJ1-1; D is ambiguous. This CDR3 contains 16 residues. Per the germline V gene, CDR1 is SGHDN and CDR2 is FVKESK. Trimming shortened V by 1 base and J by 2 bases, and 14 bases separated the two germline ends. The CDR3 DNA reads TGTGCCAGCAGCCAAGTCCCAGAACACCGCAACACTGAAGCTTTCTTT. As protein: CASSQVPEHRNTEAFF.

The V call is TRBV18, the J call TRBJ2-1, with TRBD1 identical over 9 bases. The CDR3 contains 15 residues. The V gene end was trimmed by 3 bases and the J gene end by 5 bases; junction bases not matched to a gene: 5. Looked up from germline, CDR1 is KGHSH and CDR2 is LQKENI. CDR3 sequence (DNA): TGTGCCAGCTCACCCCTACGGGACAGGGACAATGAGCAGTTCTTC. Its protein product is CASSPLRDRDNEQFF.